The text below deals with one TCR beta chain. As yet, its antigen is unknown. CDR3 regions were amplified by Arm-PCR using iRepertoire HTBI primers to build TCR beta libraries. MiXCR, applied by TCRdb to the multiplex PCR reads, yields one record per CDR3 protein. The sample lists roughly 380,000 distinct CDR3 sequences, approximately 16% occurring once. The CDR3 spans 13 residues. V was shortened by 7 bases and J by 3 bases, with 11 bases between the two germline ends. Per the germline V gene, CDR1 is SNHLY and CDR2 is FYNNEI. This sample was included in a study of regulatory T cells in long-lasting Graves disease. As to time point: newly diagnosed GD, antithyroid drugs for less than 3 months. Researchers made the TCR library from RNA that was extracted from PBMCs. Collection of peripheral blood (roughly 9.3 milliliters) was done using EDTA tubes. Whole-study results and caveats: The small sample size may have reduced accuracy.

This same sample was also part of a study on T cells in Graves' hyperthyroidism and ophthalmopathy.

The V call is TRBV2, the J call TRBJ2-3, with D hard to call. The sequence came from a man between 40 and 49 years old with Graves disease. The sequencing used peripheral blood mononuclear cells (PBMCs), collected at new diagnosis, from a patient treated with antithyroid drugs. CDR3 DNA: TGTGCCAGCAATAACTTCCTGACAGATACGCAGTATTTT. As protein: CASNNFLTDTQYF.